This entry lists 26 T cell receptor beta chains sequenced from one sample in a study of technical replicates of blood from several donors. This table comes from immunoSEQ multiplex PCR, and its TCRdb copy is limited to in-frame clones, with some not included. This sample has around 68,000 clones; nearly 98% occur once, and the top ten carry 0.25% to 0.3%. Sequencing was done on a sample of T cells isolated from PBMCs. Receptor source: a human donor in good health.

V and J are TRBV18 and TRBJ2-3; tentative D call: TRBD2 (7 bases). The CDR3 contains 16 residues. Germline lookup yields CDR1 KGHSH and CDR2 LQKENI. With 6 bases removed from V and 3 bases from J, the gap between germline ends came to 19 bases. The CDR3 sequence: CASSPLAEGETDTQYF. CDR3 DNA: TGTGCCAGCTCGCCTCTAGCGGAGGGGGAGACAGATACGCAGTATTTT. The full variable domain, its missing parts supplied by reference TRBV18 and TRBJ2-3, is NAGVMQNPRHLVRRRGQEARLRCSPMKGHSHVYWYRQLPEEGLKFMVYLQKENIIDESGMPKERFSAEFPKEGPSILRIQQVVRGDSAAYFCASSPLAEGETDTQYFGPGTRLTVL.

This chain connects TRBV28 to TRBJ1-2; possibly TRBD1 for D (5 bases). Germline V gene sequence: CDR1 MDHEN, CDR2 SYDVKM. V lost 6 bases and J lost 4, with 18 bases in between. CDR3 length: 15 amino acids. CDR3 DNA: TGTGCCAGCAGCTCGGAGGGGAAAGAGAGCTATGGCTACACCTTC. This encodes CASSSEGKESYGYTF.

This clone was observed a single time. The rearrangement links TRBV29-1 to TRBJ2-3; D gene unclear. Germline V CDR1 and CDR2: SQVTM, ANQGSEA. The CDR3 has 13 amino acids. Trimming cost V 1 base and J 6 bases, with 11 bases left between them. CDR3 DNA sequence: TGCAGCGTTGAAGGAGACATCCTTGATACGCAGTATTTT. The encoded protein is CSVEGDILDTQYF.

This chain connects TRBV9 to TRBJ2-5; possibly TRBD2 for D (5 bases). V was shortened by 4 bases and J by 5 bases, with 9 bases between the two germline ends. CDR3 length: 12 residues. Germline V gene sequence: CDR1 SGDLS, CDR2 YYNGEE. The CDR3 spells CASSPPGETQYF. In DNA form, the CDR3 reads TGTGCCAGCAGCCCCCCGGGGGAGACCCAGTACTTC.

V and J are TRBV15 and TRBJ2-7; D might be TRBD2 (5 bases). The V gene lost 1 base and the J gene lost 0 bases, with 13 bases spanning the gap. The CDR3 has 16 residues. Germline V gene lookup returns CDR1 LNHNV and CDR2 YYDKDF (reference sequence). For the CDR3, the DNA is TGTGCCACCAGCAGAGGTTTGAGCGGTAGCTCCTACGAGCAGTACTTC. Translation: CATSRGLSGSSYEQYF.

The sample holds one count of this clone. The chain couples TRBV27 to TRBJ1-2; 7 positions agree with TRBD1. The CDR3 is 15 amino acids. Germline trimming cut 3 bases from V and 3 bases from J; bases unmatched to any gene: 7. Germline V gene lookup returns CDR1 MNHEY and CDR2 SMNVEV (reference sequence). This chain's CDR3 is CASSLRGRADYGYTF. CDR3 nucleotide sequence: TGTGCCAGCAGTTTGAGGGGGCGCGCCGACTATGGCTACACCTTC.

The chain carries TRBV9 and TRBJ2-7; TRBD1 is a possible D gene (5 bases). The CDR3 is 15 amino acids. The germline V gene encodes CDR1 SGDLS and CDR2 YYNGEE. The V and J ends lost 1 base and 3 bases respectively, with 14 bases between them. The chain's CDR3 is CASSVSPGINYEQYF. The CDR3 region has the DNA TGTGCCAGCAGCGTAAGTCCAGGGATTAACTACGAGCAGTACTTC.

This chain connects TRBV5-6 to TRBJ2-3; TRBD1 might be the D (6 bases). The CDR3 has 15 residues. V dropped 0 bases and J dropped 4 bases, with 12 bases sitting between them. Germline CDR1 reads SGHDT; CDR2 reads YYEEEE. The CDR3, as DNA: TGTGCCAGCAGCTTGGCACAGGGACCACCAGATACGCAGTATTTT. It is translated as CASSLAQGPPDTQYF.

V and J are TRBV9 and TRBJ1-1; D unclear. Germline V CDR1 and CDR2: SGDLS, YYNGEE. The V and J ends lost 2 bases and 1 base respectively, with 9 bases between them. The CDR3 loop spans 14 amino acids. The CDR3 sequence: CASSVNSQNTEAFF. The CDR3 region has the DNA TGTGCCAGCAGCGTTAACAGCCAGAACACTGAAGCTTTCTTT.

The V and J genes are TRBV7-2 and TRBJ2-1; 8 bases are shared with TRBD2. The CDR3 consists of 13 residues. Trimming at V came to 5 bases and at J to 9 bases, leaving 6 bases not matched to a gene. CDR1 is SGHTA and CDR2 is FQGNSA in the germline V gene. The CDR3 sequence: CASSRGTRTEQFF. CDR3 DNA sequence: TGTGCCAGCAGCCGTGGGACTAGGACTGAGCAGTTCTTC.

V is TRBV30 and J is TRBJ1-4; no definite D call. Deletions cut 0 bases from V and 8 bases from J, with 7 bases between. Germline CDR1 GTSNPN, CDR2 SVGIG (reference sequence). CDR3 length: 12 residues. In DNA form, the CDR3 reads TGTGCCTGGAGTGTTGTATTGGAAAAACTGTTTTTT. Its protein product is CAWSVVLEKLFF. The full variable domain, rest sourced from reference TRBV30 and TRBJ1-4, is SQTIHQWPATLVQPVGSPLSLECTVEGTSNPNLYWYRQAAGRGLQLLFYSVGIGQISSEVPQNLSASRPQDRQFILSSKKLLLSDSGFYLCAWSVVLEKLFFGSGTQLSVL.

CDR3 bases: TGTGCCAGCAGCTTCGAGCGGGAGATCGACTACGAGCAGTACTTC. Protein sequence: CASSFEREIDYEQYF. V is TRBV7-2 and J is TRBJ2-7, with 8 bases fitting TRBD2. Germline CDR1 and CDR2: SGHTA and FQGNSA. CDR3 length: 15 residues. The junction had 7 bases not matched to a gene; V was cut back by 3 bases and J by 3 bases.

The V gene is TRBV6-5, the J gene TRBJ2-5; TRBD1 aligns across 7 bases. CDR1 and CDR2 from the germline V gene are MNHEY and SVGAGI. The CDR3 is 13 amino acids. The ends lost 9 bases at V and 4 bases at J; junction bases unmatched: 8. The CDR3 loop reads CASSGTVLETQYF. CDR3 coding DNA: TGTGCCAGTTCCGGGACAGTGCTAGAGACCCAGTACTTC.

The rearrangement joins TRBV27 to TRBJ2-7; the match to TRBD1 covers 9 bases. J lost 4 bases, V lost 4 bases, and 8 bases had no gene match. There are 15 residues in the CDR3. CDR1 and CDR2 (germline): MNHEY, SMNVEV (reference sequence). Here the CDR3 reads CASSSKRDREYEQYF. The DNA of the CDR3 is TGTGCCAGCAGTTCAAAAAGGGACAGGGAATACGAGCAGTACTTC.

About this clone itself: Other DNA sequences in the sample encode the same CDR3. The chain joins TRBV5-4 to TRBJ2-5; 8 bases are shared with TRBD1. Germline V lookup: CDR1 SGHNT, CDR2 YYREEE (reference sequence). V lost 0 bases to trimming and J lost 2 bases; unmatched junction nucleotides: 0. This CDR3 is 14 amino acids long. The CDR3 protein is CASSLDRGQETQYF. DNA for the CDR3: TGTGCCAGCAGCTTGGACAGGGGGCAAGAGACCCAGTACTTC.

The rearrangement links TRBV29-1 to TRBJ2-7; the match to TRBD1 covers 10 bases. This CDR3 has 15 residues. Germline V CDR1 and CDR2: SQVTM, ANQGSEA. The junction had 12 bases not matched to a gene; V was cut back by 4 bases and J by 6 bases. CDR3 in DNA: TGCAGCGTTGGGGAATGGGGGACAGGGGCTGGCGAGCAGTACTTC. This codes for CSVGEWGTGAGEQYF.

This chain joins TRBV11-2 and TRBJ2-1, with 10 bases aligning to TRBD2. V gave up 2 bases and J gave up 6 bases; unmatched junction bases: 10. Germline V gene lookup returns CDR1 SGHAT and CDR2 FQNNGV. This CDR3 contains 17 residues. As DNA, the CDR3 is TGTGCCAGCAGCTTATATATTAGCGGGAGGAGGGTCAATGAGCAGTTCTTC. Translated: CASSLYISGRRVNEQFF.

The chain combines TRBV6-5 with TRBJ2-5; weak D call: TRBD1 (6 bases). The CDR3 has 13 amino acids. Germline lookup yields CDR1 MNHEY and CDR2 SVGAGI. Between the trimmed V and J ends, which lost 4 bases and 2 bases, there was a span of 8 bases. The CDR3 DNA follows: TGTGCCAGCAGTTCCAGGGGACAAGAGACCCAGTACTTC. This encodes CASSSRGQETQYF.

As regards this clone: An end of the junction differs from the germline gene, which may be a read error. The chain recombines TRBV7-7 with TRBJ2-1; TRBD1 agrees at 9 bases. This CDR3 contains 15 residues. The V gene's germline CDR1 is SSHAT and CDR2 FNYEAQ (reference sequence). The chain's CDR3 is CASSPGTGPYNEQFF. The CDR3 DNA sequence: TGTGCTAGCAGCCCCGGGACAGGGCCCTACAATGAGCAGTTCTTC.

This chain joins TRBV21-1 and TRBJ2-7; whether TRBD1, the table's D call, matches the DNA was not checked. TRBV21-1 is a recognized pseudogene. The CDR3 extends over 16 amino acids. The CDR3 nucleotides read TGTGCCAGCAGCAAAGCGGAGGGGACAGACCTCTACGAGCAGTACTTC. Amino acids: CASSKAEGTDLYEQYF.

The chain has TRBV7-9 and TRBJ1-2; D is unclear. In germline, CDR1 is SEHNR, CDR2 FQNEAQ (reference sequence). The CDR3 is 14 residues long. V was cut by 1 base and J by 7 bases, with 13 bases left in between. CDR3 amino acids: CASSLGSQPGGYTF. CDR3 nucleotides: TGTGCCAGCAGCTTAGGGAGCCAGCCTGGTGGCTACACCTTC.

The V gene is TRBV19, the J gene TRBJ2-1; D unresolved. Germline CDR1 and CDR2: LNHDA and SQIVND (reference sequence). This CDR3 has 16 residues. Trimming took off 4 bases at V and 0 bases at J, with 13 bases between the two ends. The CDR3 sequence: CASSRKILSSYNEQFF. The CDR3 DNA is TGTGCCAGTAGTAGAAAGATCCTTAGCTCCTACAATGAGCAGTTCTTC.

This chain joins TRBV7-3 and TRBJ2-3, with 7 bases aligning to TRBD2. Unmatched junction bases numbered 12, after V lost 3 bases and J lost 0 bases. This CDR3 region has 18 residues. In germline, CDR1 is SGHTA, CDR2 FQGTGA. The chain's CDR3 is CASSLDRMSRGSTDTQYF. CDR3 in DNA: TGTGCCAGCAGCTTGGACCGAATGTCGCGGGGGAGCACAGATACGCAGTATTTT.

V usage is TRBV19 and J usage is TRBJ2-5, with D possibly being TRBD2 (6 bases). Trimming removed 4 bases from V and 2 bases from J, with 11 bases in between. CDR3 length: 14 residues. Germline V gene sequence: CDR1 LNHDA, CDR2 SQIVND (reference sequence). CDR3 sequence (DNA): TGTGCCAGTAGTAAGGGTAGCGGACAAGAGACCCAGTACTTC. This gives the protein CASSKGSGQETQYF.

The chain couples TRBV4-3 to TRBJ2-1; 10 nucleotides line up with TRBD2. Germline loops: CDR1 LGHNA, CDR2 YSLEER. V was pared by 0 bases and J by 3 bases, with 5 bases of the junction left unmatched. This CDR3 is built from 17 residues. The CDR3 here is CASSQEPASGSYNEQFF. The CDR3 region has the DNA TGCGCCAGCAGCCAAGAACCAGCTAGCGGGAGCTACAATGAGCAGTTCTTC.

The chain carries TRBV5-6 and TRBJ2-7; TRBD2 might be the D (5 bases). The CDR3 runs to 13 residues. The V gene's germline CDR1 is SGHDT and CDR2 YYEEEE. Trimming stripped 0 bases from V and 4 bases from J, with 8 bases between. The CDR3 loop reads CASSLDGGYEQYF. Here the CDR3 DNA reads TGTGCCAGCAGCTTGGACGGAGGATACGAGCAGTACTTC.